The entry below gives a single TCR beta chain sequence along with its context. What it binds is unknown. This sample stems from a study of CD8 T cells in Susac syndrome. Study-level results: The study admitted that it had a relatively small number of individuals in its TCR sequencing and HLA analysis.

An amount of RNA that ranged from roughly 0.45 to 1 ug was reverse transcribed with random hexamers. Amplification of TCR beta CDR3 by immunoSEQ multiplex PCR spanned 54 Vbeta and 13 Jbeta. TCRdb analysed the immunoSEQ multiplex PCR reads with MiXCR anew, one entry per CDR3 protein. The profile covers 150,000 to 180,000 distinct CDR3 sequences, with 95% to 96% appearing a single time and roughly 0.16% taken by the ten largest. Germline values: CDR1 SGHAT, CDR2 FQNNGV. Deletions cut 5 bases from V and 2 bases from J, with 16 bases between. The CDR3 contains 15 residues. Sequencing targeted TCR beta in blood CD8+ and CD4+ T cells. TEMRA cells underwent FACS enrichment and CD8+ and CD4+ T cells underwent negative isolation.

This sequence joins TRBV11-2 and TRBJ2-7, with D tentatively TRBD2 (5 bases). The sequenced sample was CD8+ T cells from PBMCs. This receptor was taken from a human donor with multiple sclerosis. The CDR3 sequence is CASSPPRGAPYEQYF. DNA for the CDR3: TGTGCCAGCAGCCCCCCCCGGGGAGCACCCTACGAGCAGTACTTC.